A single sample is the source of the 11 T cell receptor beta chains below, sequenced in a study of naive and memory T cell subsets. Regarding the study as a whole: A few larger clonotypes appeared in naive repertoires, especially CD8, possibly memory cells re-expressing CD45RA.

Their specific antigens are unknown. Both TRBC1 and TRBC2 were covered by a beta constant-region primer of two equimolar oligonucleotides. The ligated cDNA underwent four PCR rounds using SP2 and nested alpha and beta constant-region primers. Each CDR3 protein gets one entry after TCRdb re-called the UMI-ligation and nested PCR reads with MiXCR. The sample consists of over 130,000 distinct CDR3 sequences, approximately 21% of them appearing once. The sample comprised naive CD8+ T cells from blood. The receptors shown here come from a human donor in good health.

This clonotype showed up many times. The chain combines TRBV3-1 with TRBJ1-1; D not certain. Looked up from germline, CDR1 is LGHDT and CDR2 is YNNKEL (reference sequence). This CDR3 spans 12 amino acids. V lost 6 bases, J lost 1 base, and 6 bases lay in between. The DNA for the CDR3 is TGTGCCAGCAGGGAGGAGAACACTGAAGCTTTCTTT. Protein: CASREENTEAFF.

The CDR3 region has the DNA TGTGCCAGCAGTTCCACGTCGGGCGGGAGTCCGGATGATACGCAGTATTTT. It yields the protein CASSSTSGGSPDDTQYF. The chain joins TRBV7-9 to TRBJ2-3; 7 positions match TRBD2. The germline gives CDR1 SEHNR, CDR2 FQNEAQ (reference sequence). Losses at the gene ends were 6 bases for V and 6 bases for J; bases not matched to a gene: 18. CDR3 length equals 17 residues.

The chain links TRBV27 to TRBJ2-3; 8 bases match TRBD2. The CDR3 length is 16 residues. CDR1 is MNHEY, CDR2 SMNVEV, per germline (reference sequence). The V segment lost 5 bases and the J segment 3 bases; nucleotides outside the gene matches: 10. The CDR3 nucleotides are TGTGCCAGCAGTCTAGGAGCGGGAGCGGGGACAGATACGCAGTATTTT. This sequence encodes CASSLGAGAGTDTQYF.

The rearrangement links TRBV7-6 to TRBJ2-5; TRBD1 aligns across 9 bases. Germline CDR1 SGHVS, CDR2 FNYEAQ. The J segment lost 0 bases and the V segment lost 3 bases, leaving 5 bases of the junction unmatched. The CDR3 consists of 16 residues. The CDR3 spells CASSLSTGGYQETQYF. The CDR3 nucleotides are TGTGCCAGCAGCTTGTCGACAGGGGGGTACCAAGAGACCCAGTACTTC.

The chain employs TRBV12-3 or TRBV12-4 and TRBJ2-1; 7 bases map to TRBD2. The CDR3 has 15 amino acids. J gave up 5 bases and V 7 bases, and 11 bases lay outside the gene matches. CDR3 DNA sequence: TGTGCCAGCATCTCTTTGGGGGGGGTGGACAATGAGCAGTTCTTC. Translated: CASISLGGVDNEQFF.

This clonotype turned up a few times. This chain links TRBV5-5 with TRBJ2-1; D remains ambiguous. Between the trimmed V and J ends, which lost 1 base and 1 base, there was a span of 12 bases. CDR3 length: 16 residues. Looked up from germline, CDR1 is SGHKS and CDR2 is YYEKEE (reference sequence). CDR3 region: CASSLLGWASYNEQFF. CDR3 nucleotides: TGTGCCAGCAGCTTGCTGGGATGGGCGTCCTACAATGAGCAGTTCTTC.

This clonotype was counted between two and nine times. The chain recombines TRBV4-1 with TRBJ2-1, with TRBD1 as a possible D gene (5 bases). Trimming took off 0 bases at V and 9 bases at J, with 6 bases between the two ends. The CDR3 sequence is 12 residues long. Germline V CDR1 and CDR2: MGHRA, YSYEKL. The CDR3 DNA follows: TGCGCCAGCAGCCAAGAAGGGGTTGAGCAGTTCTTC. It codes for CASSQEGVEQFF.

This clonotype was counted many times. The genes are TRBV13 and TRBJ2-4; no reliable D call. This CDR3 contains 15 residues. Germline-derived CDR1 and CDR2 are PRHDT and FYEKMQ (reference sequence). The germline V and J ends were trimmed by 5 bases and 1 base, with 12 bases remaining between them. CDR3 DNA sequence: TGTGCCAGCAGCCGAACCGACGATGCCAAAAACATTCAGTACTTC. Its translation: CASSRTDDAKNIQYF.

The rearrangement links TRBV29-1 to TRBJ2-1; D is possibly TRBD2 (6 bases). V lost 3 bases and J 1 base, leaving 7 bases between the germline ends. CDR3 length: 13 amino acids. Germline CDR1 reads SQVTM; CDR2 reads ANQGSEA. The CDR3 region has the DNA TGCAGCGTTGAGGAGGGATCCTACAATGAGCAGTTCTTC. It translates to CSVEEGSYNEQFF.

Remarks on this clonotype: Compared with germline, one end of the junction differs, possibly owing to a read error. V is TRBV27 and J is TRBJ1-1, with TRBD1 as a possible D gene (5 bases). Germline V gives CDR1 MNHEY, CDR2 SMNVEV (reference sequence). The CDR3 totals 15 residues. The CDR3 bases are TGTGCCAGCAGTGAGAGTTTGGGGCTGAACACTGAAGCTTACTTT. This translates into CASSESLGLNTEAYF.

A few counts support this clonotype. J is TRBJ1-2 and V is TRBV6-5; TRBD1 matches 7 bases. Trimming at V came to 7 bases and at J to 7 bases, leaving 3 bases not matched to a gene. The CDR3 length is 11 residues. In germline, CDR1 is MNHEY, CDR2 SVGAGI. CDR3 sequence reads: CASTRGSGYTF. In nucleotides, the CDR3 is TGTGCCAGCACCAGGGGGTCTGGCTACACCTTC.